Below are 23 T cell receptor beta chains sequenced from a single sample in a study of blood T cell repertoires in COVID-19 (dated by TCRdb to 2020 to 2021). The library was made by the immunoSEQ multiplex PCR assay. Here the immuneACCESS table is served through TCRdb, limited to in-frame sequences with V and J called. Missing clones are a known gap in these copies; in checked studies unresolved V genes cover under half, and the rest lacks a known reason. The sample table lists tens of thousands of clones, 85% to 90% of them with a count of one. The top ten hold around 13% of the sample. Sequencing input: peripheral blood. The receptors here all came from a man between 70 and 80 years old with active or convalescent COVID-19.

V is TRBV29-1 and J is TRBJ1-5; D is uncertain. Trimming removed 5 bases from V and 9 bases from J, with 17 bases in between. The germline V gene has CDR1 SQVTM and CDR2 ANQGSEA. CDR3 length: 13 residues. CDR3 region: CSVRRSHTTPQHF. CDR3 DNA sequence: TGCAGCGTTAGGAGATCCCATACCACGCCCCAGCATTTT.

The chain employs TRBV30 and TRBJ1-2, with 9 bases lining up with TRBD1. Germline V gene lookup returns CDR1 GTSNPN and CDR2 SVGIG (reference sequence). J lost 8 bases, V lost 1 base, and 5 bases had no gene match. The CDR3 has 13 residues. The CDR3 DNA reads as TGTGCCTGGAGTGCGGGACAGGGATGGGGCTACACCTTC. Residues: CAWSAGQGWGYTF.

The J gene is TRBJ1-1, the V gene TRBV28, with a tentative D call TRBD1 (5 bases). V shed 7 bases and J shed 0 bases, with 15 bases lying between them. This CDR3 is built from 15 residues. CDR1 is MDHEN and CDR2 is SYDVKM in the germline V gene. The CDR3 is CASTVPGLMNTEAFF. CDR3 in DNA: TGTGCCAGCACCGTACCGGGACTGATGAACACTGAAGCTTTCTTT.

This clone was seen just once. This chain's CDR3 is CASSTGLAGLAEQYF. The CDR3 nucleotides read TGCGCCAGCAGCACGGGACTAGCGGGATTGGCCGAGCAGTACTTC. The rearrangement uses TRBV5-1 and TRBJ2-7; 13 bases map to TRBD2. J was trimmed by 6 bases and V by 4 bases; bases with no gene match: 7. Germline V gene lookup returns CDR1 SGHRS and CDR2 YFSETQ. The CDR3 is 15 amino acids.

This clone was recorded once. This rearrangement joins TRBV6-5 to TRBJ2-5, with 11 bases lining up with TRBD2. In germline, CDR1 is MNHEY, CDR2 SVGAGI. V lost 6 bases and J lost 3; bases outside the gene matches: 3. This CDR3 comprises 14 residues. The DNA for the CDR3 is TGTGCCAGCAGCCGGGGACTAGCGGAAGAGACCCAGTACTTC. It codes for CASSRGLAEETQYF.

This chain connects TRBV5-4 to TRBJ2-5, with 13 bases lining up with TRBD2. The germline CDR1 and CDR2 sequences are SGHNT and YYREEE (reference sequence). V trimming: 1 base; J trimming: 1 base; junction bases outside the gene matches: 1. The CDR3 sequence is 16 residues long. CDR3 bases: TGTGCCAGCAGCTTGCGACTAGCGGGAGGCCAAGAGACCCAGTACTTC. As protein: CASSLRLAGGQETQYF.

The CDR3 sequence is CASSLTGGNEQYF. For the CDR3, the DNA is TGTGCCAGCAGCTTGACAGGGGGAAACGAGCAGTACTTC. V usage is TRBV5-4 and J usage is TRBJ2-7; the match to TRBD1 covers 8 bases. Trimming took 1 base from V and 5 from J; bases not matched to a gene: 2. Germline V gene sequence: CDR1 SGHNT, CDR2 YYREEE (reference sequence). The CDR3 runs 13 residues.

This sequence joins TRBV2 and TRBJ1-5; D call uncertain. Germline V gives CDR1 SNHLY, CDR2 FYNNEI. V was pared by 6 bases and J by 0 bases, with 9 bases between. The CDR3 spans 14 residues. This CDR3 reads CASRTQDSNQPQHF. The CDR3 DNA sequence: TGTGCCAGCAGGACCCAGGATAGCAATCAGCCCCAGCATTTT.

The gene calls are TRBV3-1 (or the pseudogene TRBV3-2) and TRBJ2-7; D is unclear. Germline CDR1 reads LGHDT; CDR2 reads YNNKEL (reference sequence). V lost 1 base and J 5 bases, leaving 6 bases between the germline ends. This CDR3 is built from 12 residues. CDR3 nucleotides: TGTGCCAGCAGCCAAGTAATCCACGAGCAGTACTTC. The encoded protein is CASSQVIHEQYF.

This chain's CDR3 is CASSPPSTPRLPQHF. The CDR3 DNA is TGTGCCAGCAGTCCCCCTAGCACGCCCCGATTACCCCAGCATTTT. The chain carries TRBV28 and TRBJ1-5; no reliable D call. Germline-derived CDR1 and CDR2 are MDHEN and SYDVKM. V lost 5 bases to trimming and J lost 10 bases, with 21 bases between them. The CDR3 contains 15 residues.

CDR3 DNA sequence: TGTGCCAGCAGCTTATTGGCGCAGGGGGCAACAGATACGCAGTATTTT. Translation gives CASSLLAQGATDTQYF. This chain links TRBV11-1 with TRBJ2-3; 8 positions agree with TRBD1. V lost 2 bases, J lost 3 bases, and 7 bases stayed unmatched. Per the germline V gene, CDR1 is SGHAT and CDR2 is FQDESV (reference sequence). The CDR3 length is 16 residues.

The chain links TRBV2 to TRBJ1-1; D possibly corresponds to TRBD1 (5 bases). The CDR3 extends over 13 amino acids. Trimming shortened V by 4 bases and J by 3 bases, and 9 bases separated the two germline ends. Germline lookup yields CDR1 SNHLY and CDR2 FYNNEI. DNA of the CDR3: TGTGCCAGCAGTGGCGGGGGACACACTGAAGCTTTCTTT. As protein: CASSGGGHTEAFF.

The chain recombines TRBV5-6 with TRBJ2-2; no clear D. V was shortened by 4 bases and J by 7 bases, with 11 bases between the two germline ends. CDR3 size: 13 residues. Germline CDR1 is SGHDT and CDR2 is YYEEEE. In DNA, the CDR3 is TGTGCCAGCAGCCCGCCATTCGGCGGGGAGCTGTTTTTT. Amino acid sequence: CASSPPFGGELFF.

This sequence joins TRBV30 and TRBJ1-1; D is unresolved. V was clipped by 3 bases and J by 1 base, with 9 bases between them. Germline values: CDR1 GTSNPN, CDR2 SVGIG (reference sequence). This CDR3 spans 13 amino acids. CDR3 DNA: TGTGCCTGGAGACCCCAAGCGAACACTGAAGCTTTCTTT. Its protein product is CAWRPQANTEAFF.

This chain links TRBV7-9 with TRBJ1-2; 10 bases fit TRBD1. Per the germline V gene, CDR1 is SEHNR and CDR2 is FQNEAQ (reference sequence). V shed 2 bases, J shed 6 bases, and the junction held 3 bases outside the gene matches. This CDR3 has 14 amino acids. In DNA form, the CDR3 reads TGTGCCAGCAGCTTACGACAGGGGGCAGATGGCTACACCTTC. It yields the protein CASSLRQGADGYTF. The complete variable domain, with remaining parts taken from reference TRBV7-9 and TRBJ1-2, reads DTGVSQNPRHKITKRGQNVTFRCDPISEHNRLYWYRQTLGQGPEFLTYFQNEAQLEKSRLLSDRFSAERPKGSFSTLEIQRTEQGDSAMYLCASSLRQGADGYTFGSGTRLTVV.

This clone was counted only a few times. The chain employs TRBV19 and TRBJ1-5, with 9 nucleotides matching TRBD1. The V segment lost 7 bases and the J segment 1 base; nucleotides outside the gene matches: 5. CDR3 length: 15 amino acids. Per the germline V gene, CDR1 is LNHDA and CDR2 is SQIVND (reference sequence). This chain's CDR3 is CASKGQGVSNQPQHF. CDR3 nucleotide sequence: TGTGCCAGTAAGGGACAGGGAGTGAGCAATCAGCCCCAGCATTTT.

This chain connects TRBV7-2 to TRBJ2-5; 8 bases map to TRBD1. The length of the CDR3 is 15 residues. Losses at the gene ends were 3 bases for V and 7 bases for J; bases not matched to a gene: 10. Germline CDR1 SGHTA, CDR2 FQGNSA. The CDR3 reads CASSLSQGALGTQYF. The CDR3 DNA reads TGTGCCAGCAGCTTGAGCCAGGGGGCATTAGGGACCCAGTACTTC.

V is TRBV18 and J is TRBJ1-5; 8 positions agree with TRBD1. V was clipped by 5 bases and J by 4 bases; unmatched bases: 10. Germline V CDR1 and CDR2: KGHSH, LQKENI. The CDR3 is 16 amino acids. The CDR3 nucleotides read TGTGCCAGCTCATCCCGACAGGGGACAAGGAATCAGCCCCAGCATTTT. Protein: CASSSRQGTRNQPQHF.

The rearrangement links TRBV5-6 to TRBJ2-7; TRBD2 might be the D (7 bases). Germline assignment: CDR1 SGHDT and CDR2 YYEEEE. This CDR3 is 15 amino acids long. The ends were cut back, 4 bases at V and 5 bases at J, with 19 bases in the middle. The CDR3 here is CASSKSLGGGNEQYF. CDR3 nucleotides: TGTGCCAGCAGCAAAAGCTTAGGGGGGGGGAACGAGCAGTACTTC.

The gene calls are TRBV27 and TRBJ2-4, with D uncertain. Trimming shortened V by 3 bases and J by 0 bases, and 9 bases separated the two germline ends. Per germline, CDR1 MNHEY and CDR2 SMNVEV (reference sequence). The CDR3 length is 15 residues. CDR3 residues: CASSFRSIAKNIQYF. CDR3 sequence (DNA): TGTGCCAGCAGTTTTCGTTCTATAGCCAAAAACATTCAGTACTTC.

The chain links TRBV30 to TRBJ1-6, with 8 bases lining up with TRBD1. Germline CDR1 is GTSNPN and CDR2 is SVGIG (reference sequence). The CDR3 runs to 14 residues. Losses at the gene ends were 1 base for V and 9 bases for J; bases not matched to a gene: 5. CDR3 DNA: TGTGCCTGGAGTGCCACAGGGGGAGGTTCACCCCTCCACTTT. It specifies CAWSATGGGSPLHF.

The CDR3 here is CASSLGYGTGSTDTQYF. The CDR3 nucleotides read TGCGCCAGCAGCTTGGGGTACGGGACAGGAAGCACAGATACGCAGTATTTT. The chain couples TRBV5-1 to TRBJ2-3, with 8 bases fitting TRBD1. Germline CDR1 is SGHRS and CDR2 is YFSETQ. J gave up 0 bases and V 0 bases, and 6 bases lay outside the gene matches. This CDR3 spans 17 amino acids.

The chain carries TRBV10-2 and TRBJ1-1; D is possibly TRBD1 (5 bases). CDR3 size: 13 residues. V was shortened by 6 bases and J by 2 bases, with 10 bases between the two germline ends. Germline V lookup: CDR1 WSHSY, CDR2 SAAADI. The CDR3 DNA sequence: TGCGCCAGCAGCAGGGCGGGAAACACTGAAGCTTTCTTT. It yields the protein CASSRAGNTEAFF.